The clone carrying this T cell receptor beta chain came up a few times. The antigen remains unidentified. The conserved final phenylalanine or tryptophan is absent from the CDR3, which likely points to a read error. The source of the sample is a study of neurological immune-mediated disorders. Study-level results: Private repertoires in all groups were suggested by the absence of shared CDR3 amino acid sequences among expanded clones across subjects.

TCRdb redid the calling of the 5' RACE reads with MiXCR, one entry per CDR3 protein. The data show tens of thousands of distinct CDR3 sequences, with about 4.2% seen just once and 2.5% to 3.5% held by the top ten. The specimen was PBMCs. The sequence was obtained from a man between 45 and 60 years old with multiple sclerosis.

The DNA of the CDR3 is TGTGCCAGCAGACCCGGGACAGGGGGCCCAGATACGCAGTATAAT. Amino acid sequence: CASRPGTGGPDTQYN. The chain links TRBV5-5 to TRBJ2-3; 12 bases line up with TRBD1. The CDR3 extends over 15 amino acids. Germline V gene sequence: CDR1 SGHKS, CDR2 YYEKEE (reference sequence). J lost 4 bases, V lost 5 bases, and 5 bases had no gene match.